This passage covers 10 T cell receptor beta chains from one sample sequenced in a study of blood T cells in healthy people across ages. With a J-beta primer mix and a sample-barcoded 5' primer, a second PCR ran 7 to 11 cycles. One entry per CDR3 protein results from TCRdb running MiXCR on the 5' RACE reads. The data hold about 1.5 million distinct CDR3 sequences, with approximately 39% observed a single time. The sample was blood. Receptors originate from a woman under 30 in good health.

A few counts support this clonotype. A much more abundant neighbour one base away suggests this may be a read error. The chain joins TRBV5-4 to TRBJ2-3; TRBD2 might be the D (5 bases). The CDR3 consists of 14 residues. Germline V gives CDR1 SGHNT, CDR2 YYREEE (reference sequence). In DNA form, the CDR3 reads TGTGCCAGCAGCTCAAGGACTGATGCAGATACGCCGTATTTT. As protein: CASSSRTDADTPYF.

CDR3 loop: CASSLMFEGLFF. The CDR3 DNA reads TGTGCCAGCAGTTTAATGTTCGAAGGCCTTTTCTTT. V is TRBV12-3 or TRBV12-4 and J is TRBJ1-1; D is uncertain. Trimming removed 2 bases from V and 13 bases from J, with 14 bases in between. The CDR3 has 12 amino acids.

This clonotype was counted a few times. V is TRBV7-2 and J is TRBJ2-4; tentatively, D is TRBD1 (5 bases). The J call is doubtful: the DNA matches TRBJ2-7 better. Looked up from germline, CDR1 is SGHTA and CDR2 is FQGNSA. The CDR3 spans 14 residues. CDR3 loop: CASSSRSGNYEQYF. CDR3 sequence (DNA): TGTGCCAGCAGCTCTCGCTCAGGGAACTACGAGCAGTACTTC.

This clonotype came up a few times. The chain has TRBV28 and TRBJ2-5, with 8 bases aligning to TRBD2. Germline V lookup: CDR1 MDHEN, CDR2 SYDVKM. There are 16 residues in the CDR3. Trimming at V came to 2 bases and at J to 5 bases, leaving 10 bases not matched to a gene. The CDR3 loop reads CASSLPGLGYGETQYF. The CDR3 DNA follows: TGTGCCAGCAGTTTACCGGGACTAGGCTATGGGGAGACCCAGTACTTC.

The rearrangement links TRBV9 to TRBJ1-4; D unclear. CDR3 size: 15 residues. V lost 4 bases and J lost 5, with 15 bases in between. The V gene's germline CDR1 is SGDLS and CDR2 YYNGEE. CDR3 DNA: TGTGCCAGCAGCCCTGGATGGACCGAGAATGAAAAACTGTTTTTT. This gives the protein CASSPGWTENEKLFF.

The chain has TRBV6-2 or TRBV6-3 and TRBJ1-2; D is ambiguous. This CDR3 is 12 amino acids long. V was clipped by 5 bases and J by 4 bases, with 8 bases between them. Germline V CDR1 and CDR2: MNHEY, SVGEGT. The CDR3 sequence: CASSVSRYGYTF. In DNA form, the CDR3 reads TGTGCCAGCAGTGTGTCCCGCTATGGCTACACCTTC.

The chain links TRBV7-8 to TRBJ1-5; a weak D match, TRBD1 (5 bases). The CDR3 sequence is 16 residues long. Germline values: CDR1 SGHVS, CDR2 FQNEAQ. Trimming cost V 4 bases and J 5 bases, with 18 bases left between them. CDR3 DNA: TGTGCCAGCAGCTCTTTTCAGGGCCCCCTAGATCAGCCCCAGCATTTT. Translating it yields CASSSFQGPLDQPQHF.

This chain joins TRBV2 and TRBJ2-2; D is perhaps TRBD1 (5 bases). Germline V lookup: CDR1 SNHLY, CDR2 FYNNEI. V lost 8 bases and J lost 0, with 10 bases in between. This CDR3 region has 14 residues. The CDR3 DNA follows: TGTGCCAGCGGGGCTACCGCGAACACCGGGGAGCTGTTTTTT. Encoded protein: CASGATANTGELFF.

V gene TRBV5-1 combines with J gene TRBJ2-3; 10 bases are shared with TRBD2. Germline loops: CDR1 SGHRS, CDR2 YFSETQ. The CDR3 spans 15 residues. V was clipped by 0 bases and J by 4 bases; unmatched bases: 2. This CDR3 is CASSLASGRSDTQYF. The CDR3, as DNA: TGCGCCAGCAGCTTGGCTAGCGGGAGATCAGATACGCAGTATTTT.

This sequence joins TRBV24-1 and TRBJ2-1, with 9 positions matching TRBD1. The CDR3 runs to 15 residues. With 1 base clipped from V and 5 bases from J, the junction kept 2 bases outside the gene matches. Germline lookup yields CDR1 KGHDR and CDR2 SFDVKD. The CDR3 loop reads CATSDFGTGHNEQFF. The CDR3 bases are TGTGCCACCAGTGATTTCGGGACAGGGCACAATGAGCAGTTCTTC.